This T cell receptor (beta chain) was sequenced in a study of T-cell memory formation after mild COVID-19. Background on the study: TCR clusters largely stayed donor specific.

General observations from the study: CD4+ bias marked clones expanding day 15 to 37, unlike balanced contracting clones. Chiefly within CM and EM were the contracting CD4+ clones; CD8+ ones were within EMRA.

The CDR3 has 14 residues. The germline V and J ends were trimmed by 1 base and 6 bases, with 12 bases remaining between them. The germline V gene encodes CDR1 DFQATT and CDR2 SNEGSKA (reference sequence). Comments on this clonotype: Its antigen remains unknown.

TCRdb itself ran the 5' RACE reads through MiXCR, one entry per CDR3 protein. The sample records a few hundred thousand distinct CDR3 sequences, over 15% being singletons. The sequenced sample was PBMCs or a T cell subset sorted from them (not recorded which). The TCR was taken from a young man who had mild COVID-19 (a few samples of this study predate the infection). Cell type and time point are not known. V is TRBV20-1 and J is TRBJ2-2; D may be TRBD2 (6 bases). The CDR3 protein is CSARGLGWAGELFF. CDR3 nucleotides: TGCAGTGCTAGAGGACTAGGTTGGGCCGGGGAGCTGTTTTTT.